This T cell receptor (beta chain) was captured in a study of CD8+ T cells in alopecia areata. Study information: Twice a day, 5 to 10 mg of oral tofacitinib was administered to treated patients. Tofacitinib dosing lasted 6 to 18 months, which was then followed by 6 months off drug. Study results and caveats: Clonality in lesional scalp, especially alopecia totalis/universalis, exceeded that of normal scalp. Scalp samples also yield sequences from resident alphabeta T cells of normal skin.

In regard to this clone: Its antigen is not known.

V was clipped by 2 bases and J by 4 bases; unmatched bases: 3. This CDR3 spans 14 amino acids. CDR1 and CDR2 (germline): LNHNV, YYDKDF (reference sequence). Sequencing relied on a cDNA template that was reverse transcribed from extracted RNA. Assay used: immunoSEQ multiplex PCR; TCRdb lists only in-frame clones, some missing. The sample carries 150,000 to 200,000 clones, about 67% recorded once. The V gene is TRBV15, the J gene TRBJ2-7, with 9 positions matching TRBD1. This specimen consisted of CD8+ T cells sorted from blood, obtained at week 0. The sequence was collected from a human donor with alopecia areata. CDR3 residues: CATSRIQGAYEQYF. CDR3 sequence (DNA): TGTGCCACCAGCAGAATACAGGGGGCTTACGAGCAGTACTTC.